Each of the 6 T cell receptor beta chains below was sequenced from the same sample in a study of lymphopenia after photon versus proton radiotherapy. Here immunoSEQ multiplex PCR was the method, and the copy in TCRdb shows in-frame clones only, minus some. Counted here are about 65,000 clones, 80% to 90% occurring once; the ten biggest clones make up less than 14%. The sample was peripheral blood, taken from a patient treated with proton-based radiotherapy. These receptors came from a man aged 80 or over with esophageal cancer.

The chain employs TRBV7-2 and TRBJ2-1, with a weak D call TRBD2 (5 bases). Germline loops: CDR1 SGHTA, CDR2 FQGNSA. Trimming cost V 6 bases and J 0 bases, with 12 bases left between them. This CDR3 spans 15 amino acids. The CDR3 nucleotides are TGTGCCAGCAGACCGGATGGGAGCTCCTACAATGAGCAGTTCTTC. It yields the protein CASRPDGSSYNEQFF.

The chain combines TRBV29-1 with TRBJ1-2, with D uncertain. Between the trimmed V and J ends, which lost 8 bases and 4 bases, there was a span of 14 bases. The CDR3 contains 12 residues. Germline CDR1 is SQVTM and CDR2 is ANQGSEA. The CDR3 region is CSTQTTGYGYTF. DNA for the CDR3: TGCAGCACTCAGACTACTGGCTATGGCTACACCTTC. Supplemented by reference TRBV29-1 and TRBJ1-2, the full variable domain reads SAVISQKPSRDICQRGTSLTIQCQVDSQVTMMFWYRQQPGQSLTLIATANQGSEATYESGFVIDKFPISRPNLTFSTLTVSNMSPEDSSIYLCSTQTTGYGYTFGSGTRLTVV.

The gene calls are TRBV9 and TRBJ1-4; TRBD1 aligns across 8 bases. The V and J ends lost 4 bases and 8 bases, in that order; junction bases with no gene match: 10. The CDR3 is 15 amino acids. CDR1 SGDLS and CDR2 YYNGEE come from the germline V gene. The CDR3 DNA reads as TGTGCCAGCAGCTTCGCGACAGGGGAAGGAGAAAAACTGTTTTTT. The encoded protein is CASSFATGEGEKLFF.

This clone was picked up one time. V gene TRBV2 combines with J gene TRBJ2-7, with a possible D match to TRBD2 (6 bases). Looked up from germline, CDR1 is SNHLY and CDR2 is FYNNEI. The CDR3 consists of 14 residues. V dropped 4 bases and J dropped 9 bases, with 19 bases sitting between them. CDR3 region: CASSATRGTTGQYF. The DNA of the CDR3 is TGTGCCAGCAGTGCAACGCGGGGAACAACAGGGCAGTACTTC.

The chain employs TRBV10-3 and TRBJ2-7; no clear D. This CDR3 spans 12 amino acids. Germline CDR1 reads ENHRY; CDR2 reads SYGVKD. The V end lost 2 bases, the J end lost 2 bases, and 4 bases lay between the germline ends. The CDR3 bases are TGTGCCATCAGTGAGGATCCCTACGAGCAGTACTTC. Translation: CAISEDPYEQYF.

The chain has TRBV13 and TRBJ2-1; perhaps D is TRBD1 or TRBD2 (6 bases each). This CDR3 has 19 amino acids. V dropped 4 bases and J dropped 0 bases, with 22 bases sitting between them. The germline V gene has CDR1 PRHDT and CDR2 FYEKMQ (reference sequence). The CDR3 protein is CASSSRGKLDRGSYNEQFF. Here the CDR3 DNA reads TGTGCCAGCAGCTCGCGGGGCAAACTGGACAGAGGCTCCTACAATGAGCAGTTCTTC.